The sequence of this TCR beta chain was determined in a study of shared clonotypes between healthy human individuals. Regarding the study as a whole: Roughly 4.6% of naive CD4 clonotypes were common to several donors.

The germline gives CDR1 MDHEN, CDR2 SYDVKM. The CDR3 length is 14 residues. V lost 7 bases and J lost 4, with 14 bases in between. Comment on this clone: The antigen remains unidentified.

The deep-level immunoSEQ assay was used. TCRdb's copy holds only in-frame clones and misses some; the assay was immunoSEQ multiplex PCR. The table shows roughly 1.5 million clones, with around 98% occurring only once. What was sequenced was naive CD4+ T cells sorted from blood. As for subset: CD45RA+ positively selected. V is TRBV28 and J is TRBJ1-5; no firm D call. The sequence was obtained from a man aged 25 to 40 in good health. Here the CDR3 reads CASTSGNWNQPQHF. CDR3 coding DNA: TGTGCCAGCACCTCGGGGAATTGGAATCAGCCCCAGCATTTT.